In this sample, the clone carrying this T cell receptor beta chain turned up once. CDR1 and CDR2 from the germline V gene are WSHSY and SAAADI. There are 12 residues in the CDR3. V was shortened by 8 bases and J by 8 bases, with 15 bases between the two germline ends. This entry belongs to a study of blood T cell repertoires in COVID-19. This table comes from immunoSEQ multiplex PCR, and its TCRdb copy is limited to in-frame clones, with some not included. The sample yields 80,000 to 90,000 clones, about 83% seen once. The source of this sequence is a man aged 55 to 70 with acute or convalescent COVID-19. Specimen: peripheral blood. The V and J genes are TRBV10-2 and TRBJ1-2; D perhaps matches TRBD1 (6 bases). The CDR3 region has the DNA TGCGCCAGCTTGGGGGCCTCGGAGGGCTACACCTTC. It specifies CASLGASEGYTF.